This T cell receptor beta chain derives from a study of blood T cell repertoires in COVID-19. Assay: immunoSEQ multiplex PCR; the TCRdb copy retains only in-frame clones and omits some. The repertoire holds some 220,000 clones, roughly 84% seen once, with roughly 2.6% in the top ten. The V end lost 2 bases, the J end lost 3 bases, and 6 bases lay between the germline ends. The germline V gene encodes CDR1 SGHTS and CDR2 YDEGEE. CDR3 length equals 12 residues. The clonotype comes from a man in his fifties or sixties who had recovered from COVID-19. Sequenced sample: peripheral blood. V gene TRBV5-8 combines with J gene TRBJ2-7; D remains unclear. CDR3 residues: CASSFRLYEQYF. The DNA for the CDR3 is TGTGCCAGCAGCTTCAGGCTCTACGAGCAGTACTTC.